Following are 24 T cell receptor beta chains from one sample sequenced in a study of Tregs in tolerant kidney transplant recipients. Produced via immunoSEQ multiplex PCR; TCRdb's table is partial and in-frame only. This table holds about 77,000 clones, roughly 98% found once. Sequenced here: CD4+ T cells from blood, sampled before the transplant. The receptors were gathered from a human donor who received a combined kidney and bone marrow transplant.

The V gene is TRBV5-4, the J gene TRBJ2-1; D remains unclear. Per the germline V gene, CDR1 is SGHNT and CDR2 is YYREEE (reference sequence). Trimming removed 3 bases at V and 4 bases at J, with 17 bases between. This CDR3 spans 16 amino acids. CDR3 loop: CASSSEPILRYNEQFF. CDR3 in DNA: TGTGCCAGCAGCTCCGAGCCGATCCTTCGGTACAATGAGCAGTTCTTC.

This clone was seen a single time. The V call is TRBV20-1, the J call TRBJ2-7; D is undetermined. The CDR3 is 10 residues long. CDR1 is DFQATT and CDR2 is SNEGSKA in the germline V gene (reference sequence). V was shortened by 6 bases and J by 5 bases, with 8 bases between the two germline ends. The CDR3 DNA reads TGCAGTGCCTTAACGGACGAGCAGTACTTC. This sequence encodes CSALTDEQYF.

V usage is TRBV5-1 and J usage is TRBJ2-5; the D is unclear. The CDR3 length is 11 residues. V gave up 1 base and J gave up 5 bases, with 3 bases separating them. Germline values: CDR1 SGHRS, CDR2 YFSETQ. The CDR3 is CASSLRETQYF. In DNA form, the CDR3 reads TGCGCCAGCAGCTTGCGGGAGACCCAGTACTTC.

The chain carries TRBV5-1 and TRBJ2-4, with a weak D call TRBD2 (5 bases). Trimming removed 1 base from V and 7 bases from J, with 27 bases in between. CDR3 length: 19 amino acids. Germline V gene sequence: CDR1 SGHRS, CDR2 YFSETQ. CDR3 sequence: CASSLMTGPTGSPSNIQYF. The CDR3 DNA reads TGCGCCAGCAGCTTGATGACCGGACCGACGGGGAGCCCTAGTAACATTCAGTACTTC.

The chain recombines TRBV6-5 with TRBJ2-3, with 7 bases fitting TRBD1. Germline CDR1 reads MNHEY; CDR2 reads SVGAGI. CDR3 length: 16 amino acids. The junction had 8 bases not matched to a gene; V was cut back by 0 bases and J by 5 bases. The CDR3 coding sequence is TGTGCCAGCAGTTACTCGGGGGACAGTCGCCTAGATACGCAGTATTTT. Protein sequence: CASSYSGDSRLDTQYF.

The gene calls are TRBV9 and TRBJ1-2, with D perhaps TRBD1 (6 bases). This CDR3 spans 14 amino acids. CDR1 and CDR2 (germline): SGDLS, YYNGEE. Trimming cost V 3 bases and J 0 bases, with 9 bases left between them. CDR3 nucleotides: TGTGCCAGCAGCGAGGGGGGGTCTAACTATGGCTACACCTTC. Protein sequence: CASSEGGSNYGYTF.

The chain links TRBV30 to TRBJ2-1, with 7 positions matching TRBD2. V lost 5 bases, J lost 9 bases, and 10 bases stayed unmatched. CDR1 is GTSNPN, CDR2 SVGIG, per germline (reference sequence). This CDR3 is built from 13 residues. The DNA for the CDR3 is TGTGCCTGGGGAGGACGGCGGGAGATTGAGCAGTTCTTC. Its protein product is CAWGGRREIEQFF.

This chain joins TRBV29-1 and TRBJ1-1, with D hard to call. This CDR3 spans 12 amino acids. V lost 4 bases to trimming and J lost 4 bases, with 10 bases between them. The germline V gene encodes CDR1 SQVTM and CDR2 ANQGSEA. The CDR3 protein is CSVVGGPTEAFF. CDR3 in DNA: TGCAGCGTTGTAGGCGGTCCCACTGAAGCTTTCTTT.

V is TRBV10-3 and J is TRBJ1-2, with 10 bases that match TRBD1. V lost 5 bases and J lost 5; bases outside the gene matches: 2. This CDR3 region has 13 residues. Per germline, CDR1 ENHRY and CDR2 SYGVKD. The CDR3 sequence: CAISQDRGYGYTF. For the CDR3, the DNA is TGTGCCATCAGTCAGGACAGGGGGTATGGCTACACCTTC.

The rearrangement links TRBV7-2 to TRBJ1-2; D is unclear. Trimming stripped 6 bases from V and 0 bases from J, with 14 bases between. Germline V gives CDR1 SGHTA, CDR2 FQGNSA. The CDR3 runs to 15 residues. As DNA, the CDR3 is TGTGCCAGCAGGCCGACACCCGCTTCTAACTATGGCTACACCTTC. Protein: CASRPTPASNYGYTF.

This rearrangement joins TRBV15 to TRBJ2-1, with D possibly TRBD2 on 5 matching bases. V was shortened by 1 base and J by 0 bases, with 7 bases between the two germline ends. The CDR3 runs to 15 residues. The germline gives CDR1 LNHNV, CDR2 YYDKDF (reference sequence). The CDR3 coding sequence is TGTGCCACCAGCAGAGGTACTAGCTCCTACAATGAGCAGTTCTTC. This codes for CATSRGTSSYNEQFF.

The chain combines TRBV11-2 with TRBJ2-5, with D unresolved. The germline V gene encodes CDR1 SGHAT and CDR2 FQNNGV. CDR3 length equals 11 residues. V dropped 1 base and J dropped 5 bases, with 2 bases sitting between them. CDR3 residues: CASSLAETQYF. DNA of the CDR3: TGTGCCAGCAGCTTAGCGGAGACCCAGTACTTC.

The CDR3 is CASSPDRNYGYTF. CDR3 DNA sequence: TGTGCCAGCAGCCCAGACAGGAACTATGGCTACACCTTC. The rearrangement joins TRBV11-2 to TRBJ1-2, with D possibly matching TRBD1 (6 bases). The CDR3 loop spans 13 amino acids. Trimming pared 5 bases from V and 2 bases from J, leaving 9 bases between. CDR1 is SGHAT and CDR2 is FQNNGV in the germline V gene.

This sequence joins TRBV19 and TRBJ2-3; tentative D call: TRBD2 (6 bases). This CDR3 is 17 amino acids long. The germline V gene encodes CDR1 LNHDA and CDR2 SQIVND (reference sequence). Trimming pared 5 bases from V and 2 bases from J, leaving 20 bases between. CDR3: CASSGRRYSGATDTQYF. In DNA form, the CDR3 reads TGTGCCAGTAGTGGCAGACGTTATAGCGGAGCCACAGATACGCAGTATTTT.

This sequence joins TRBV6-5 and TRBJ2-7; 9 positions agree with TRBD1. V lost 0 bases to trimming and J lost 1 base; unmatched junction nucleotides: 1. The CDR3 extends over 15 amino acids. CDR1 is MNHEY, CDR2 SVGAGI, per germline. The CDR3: CASSYSGTGSYEQYF. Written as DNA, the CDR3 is TGTGCCAGCAGTTACTCGGGGACAGGGTCCTACGAGCAGTACTTC.

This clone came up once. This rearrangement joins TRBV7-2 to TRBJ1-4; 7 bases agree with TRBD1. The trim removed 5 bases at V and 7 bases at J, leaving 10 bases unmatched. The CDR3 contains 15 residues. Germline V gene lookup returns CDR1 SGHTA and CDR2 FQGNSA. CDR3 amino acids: CASSPQGDDREKLFF. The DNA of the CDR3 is TGTGCCAGCAGCCCCCAGGGGGATGATCGTGAAAAACTGTTTTTT.

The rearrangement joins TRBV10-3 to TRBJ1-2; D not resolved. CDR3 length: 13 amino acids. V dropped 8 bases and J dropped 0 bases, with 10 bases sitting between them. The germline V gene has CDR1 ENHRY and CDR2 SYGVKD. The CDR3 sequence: CAIAQVPNYGYTF. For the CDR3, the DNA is TGTGCCATCGCCCAGGTCCCTAACTATGGCTACACCTTC.

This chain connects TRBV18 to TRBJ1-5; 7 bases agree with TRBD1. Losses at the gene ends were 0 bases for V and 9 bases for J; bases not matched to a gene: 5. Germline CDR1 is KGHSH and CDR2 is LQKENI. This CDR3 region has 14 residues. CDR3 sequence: CASSPPDRVGPQHF. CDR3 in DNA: TGTGCCAGCTCACCACCCGACAGGGTAGGGCCCCAGCATTTT.

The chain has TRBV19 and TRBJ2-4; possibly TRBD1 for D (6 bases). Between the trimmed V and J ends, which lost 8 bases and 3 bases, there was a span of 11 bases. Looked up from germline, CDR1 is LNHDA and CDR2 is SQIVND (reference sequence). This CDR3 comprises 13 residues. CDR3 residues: CASGQNDKNIQYF. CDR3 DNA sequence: TGTGCCAGTGGACAGAATGACAAAAACATTCAGTACTTC.

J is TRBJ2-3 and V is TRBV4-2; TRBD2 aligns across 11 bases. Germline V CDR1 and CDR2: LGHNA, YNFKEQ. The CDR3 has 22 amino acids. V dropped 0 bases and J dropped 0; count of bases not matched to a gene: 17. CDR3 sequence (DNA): TGTGCCAGCAGCCAAGATTCCCTCCAACTAGCGGGGGCCACCCTTAGCACAGATACGCAGTATTTT. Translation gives CASSQDSLQLAGATLSTDTQYF.

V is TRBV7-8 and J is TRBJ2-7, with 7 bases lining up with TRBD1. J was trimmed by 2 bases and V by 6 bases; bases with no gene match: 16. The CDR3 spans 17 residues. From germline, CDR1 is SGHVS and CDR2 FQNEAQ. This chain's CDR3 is CASRKTGYSRSAYEQYF. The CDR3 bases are TGTGCCAGCAGAAAGACAGGGTACTCGCGGAGCGCCTACGAGCAGTACTTC. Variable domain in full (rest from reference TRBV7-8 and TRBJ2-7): GAGVSQSPRYKVAKRGQDVALRCDPISGHVSLFWYQQALGQGPEFLTYFQNEAQLDKSGLPSDRFFAERPEGSVSTLKIQRTQQEDSAVYLCASRKTGYSRSAYEQYFGPGTRLTVT.

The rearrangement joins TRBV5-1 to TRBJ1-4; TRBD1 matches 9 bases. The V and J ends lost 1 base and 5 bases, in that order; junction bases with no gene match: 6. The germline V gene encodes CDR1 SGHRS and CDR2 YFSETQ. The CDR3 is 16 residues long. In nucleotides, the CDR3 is TGCGCCAGCAGCTTGAATCCTGGACAGGGGAATGAAAAACTGTTTTTT. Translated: CASSLNPGQGNEKLFF.

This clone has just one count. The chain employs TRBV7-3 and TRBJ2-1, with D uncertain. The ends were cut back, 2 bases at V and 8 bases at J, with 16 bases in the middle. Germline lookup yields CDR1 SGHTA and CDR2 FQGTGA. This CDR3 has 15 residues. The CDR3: CASSLARVQVDEQFF. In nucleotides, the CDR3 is TGTGCCAGCAGCTTAGCCCGCGTTCAGGTCGATGAGCAGTTCTTC.

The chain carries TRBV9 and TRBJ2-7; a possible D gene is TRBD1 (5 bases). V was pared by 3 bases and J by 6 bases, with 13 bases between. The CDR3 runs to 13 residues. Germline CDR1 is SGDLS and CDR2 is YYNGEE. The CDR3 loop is CASSEGVGSEQYF. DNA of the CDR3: TGTGCCAGCAGCGAAGGGGTAGGGTCCGAGCAGTACTTC.